This T cell receptor (beta chain) was retrieved from a study of post-analysis software for immune sequencing data. Incorporated into the TCR beta cDNA libraries were unique molecular identifiers, which served to reduce PCR and sequencing biases. Each sample of about 0.95 to 11 million input T cells yielded about 500,000 cDNA molecules, so each molecule approximated one T cell. TCRdb redid the calling of the PCR reads with MiXCR, one entry per CDR3 protein. The sample has approximately 630,000 distinct CDR3 sequences; 59% are singletons. Comment on this clonotype: What it recognizes is unknown.

The germline V gene encodes CDR1 DFQATT and CDR2 SNEGSKA (reference sequence). This CDR3 has 13 amino acids. Trimming removed 5 bases from V and 1 base from J; junction bases left unmatched: 2. Regarding the study as a whole: Co-batched samples clustered tightly together by F measure. Significantly lower normalized Chao1 diversity was seen in multiple sclerosis patients than in controls. In patients, a few TRBV segments were more frequent than in controls, with TRBV5-6, TRBV5-1 and TRBV20-1 among them.

This chain uses TRBV20-1 with TRBJ2-3; 8 nucleotides agree with TRBD1. The TCR sequence derives from a girl aged 2 to 9 with multiple sclerosis. Sequenced sample: blood. CDR3 residues: CSAEQGGTDTQYF. In DNA, the CDR3 is TGCAGTGCTGAACAGGGGGGCACAGATACGCAGTATTTT.